This paragraph covers one T cell receptor beta chain sequence. Its specificity is unknown. This sample was included in a study of cytomegalovirus exposure and HLA in healthy donors. About the research overall: The use of the same platform for the approximately 130 validation repertoires and the approximately 730 first-cohort repertoires was reported by a later analysis. Findings of the study overall: High sensitivity and specificity were reportedly achieved when the classifier diagnosed cytomegalovirus status. About 180 TCR beta chains were listed as cytomegalovirus-associated.

Clones were read by immunoSEQ multiplex PCR, and TCRdb kept only the in-frame ones, dropping some. The profile covers some 70,000 clones, with over 80% appearing a single time and around 3% taken by the ten largest. CDR3 length: 15 amino acids. V shed 4 bases, J shed 6 bases, and the junction held 3 bases outside the gene matches. Per the germline V gene, CDR1 is SGDLS and CDR2 is YYNGEE. The material sequenced was PBMCs. This receptor was identified in a man younger than 45 in good health and CMV-seronegative. This chain uses TRBV9 with TRBJ2-2, with TRBD2 matching 13 bases. Here the CDR3 DNA reads TGTGCCAGCAGCTTGACTAGCGGGAGGCCCGGGGAGCTGTTTTTT. As protein: CASSLTSGRPGELFF.